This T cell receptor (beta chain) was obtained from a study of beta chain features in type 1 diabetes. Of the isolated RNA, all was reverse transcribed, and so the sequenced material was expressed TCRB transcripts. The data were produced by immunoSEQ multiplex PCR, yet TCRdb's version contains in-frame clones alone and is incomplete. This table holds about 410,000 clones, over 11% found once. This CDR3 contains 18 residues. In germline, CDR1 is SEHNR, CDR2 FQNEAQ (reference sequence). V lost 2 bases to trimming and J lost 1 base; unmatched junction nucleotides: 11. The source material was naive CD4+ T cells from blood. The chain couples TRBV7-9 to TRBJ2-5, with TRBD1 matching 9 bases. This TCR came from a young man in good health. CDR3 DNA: TGTGCCAGCAGCTTATGGCCGAGGGGGACAGGGATCCAAGAGACCCAGTACTTC. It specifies CASSLWPRGTGIQETQYF.